What follows are 25 T cell receptor beta chains derived from one specimen sequenced in a study of CD8 T cells in ankylosing spondylitis. Via MiXCR, TCRdb re-called the 5' RACE reads, giving one row per CDR3 protein. The top ten clones hold about an eighth of a sample with a few hundred thousand distinct CDR3 sequences, around 20% of them seen once. Specimen: blood, either unsorted or a sorted T cell fraction (not recorded which). These receptors were obtained from a male donor with ankylosing spondylitis or in good health (not recorded which).

The table lists this clonotype with many counts. The V gene is TRBV6-1, the J gene TRBJ2-7, with unresolved D. The V and J ends lost 4 bases and 4 bases respectively, with 17 bases between them. Germline V gene data show CDR1 as MNHNS and CDR2 as SASEGT. CDR3 length: 15 amino acids. CDR3: CASSGDKGFPYEQYF. The CDR3 DNA sequence: TGTGCCAGCAGTGGAGATAAGGGATTCCCTTACGAGCAGTACTTC.

This clonotype was found a few times. The chain recombines TRBV28 with TRBJ2-3; 10 bases map to TRBD1. Germline loops: CDR1 MDHEN, CDR2 SYDVKM. CDR3 length: 16 amino acids. The J segment lost 7 bases and the V segment lost 3 bases, leaving 10 bases of the junction unmatched. CDR3 loop: CASSFSDGQGGHTQYF. The CDR3 nucleotides are TGTGCCAGCAGTTTCTCCGACGGACAGGGGGGCCATACGCAGTATTTT.

In its sample, this clonotype was seen a few times. This chain links TRBV4-1 with TRBJ2-7; the D is unclear. The CDR3 sequence is 13 residues long. V dropped 1 base and J dropped 2 bases, with 6 bases sitting between them. Looked up from germline, CDR1 is MGHRA and CDR2 is YSYEKL. CDR3 bases: TGCGCCAGCAGCCAAGCGGGCCCCTACGAGCAGTACTTC. This codes for CASSQAGPYEQYF.

The table lists this clonotype with a few counts. The V and J genes are TRBV4-1 and TRBJ2-7; D gene uncertain. Per germline, CDR1 MGHRA and CDR2 YSYEKL. The length of the CDR3 is 14 residues. The ends were cut back, 0 bases at V and 1 base at J, with 7 bases in the middle. The CDR3 nucleotides read TGCGCCAGCAGCCAAGATGTGATTTCCTACGAGCAGTACTTC. Translated, it gives CASSQDVISYEQYF.

CDR3 loop: CSVDVGDNEQFF. CDR3 coding DNA: TGCAGCGTTGATGTGGGGGACAATGAGCAGTTCTTC. V usage is TRBV29-1 and J usage is TRBJ2-1; D may match TRBD1 or TRBD2 (5 bases each). From germline, CDR1 is SQVTM and CDR2 ANQGSEA. The CDR3 is 12 residues long. The V end lost 3 bases, the J end lost 5 bases, and 8 bases lay between the germline ends.

The table lists this clonotype with a few counts. V gene TRBV3-1 combines with J gene TRBJ1-6; D remains ambiguous. Trimming took 0 bases from V and 13 from J, leaving 10 bases between them. This CDR3 is built from 13 residues. Germline values: CDR1 LGHDT, CDR2 YNNKEL (reference sequence). The CDR3 nucleotides are TGTGCCAGCAGCCAAGATATCACCTCGCCCCTCCACTTT. Protein product: CASSQDITSPLHF.

This clonotype showed up many times. The rearrangement uses TRBV10-3 and TRBJ2-1, with D tentatively TRBD1 (6 bases). Between the trimmed V and J ends, which lost 0 bases and 2 bases, there was a span of 8 bases. The germline CDR1 and CDR2 sequences are ENHRY and SYGVKD. CDR3 length: 15 residues. The CDR3 DNA reads TGTGCCATCAGTGAGTCGGGGGACACCTACAATGAGCAGTTCTTC. Amino acids: CAISESGDTYNEQFF.

The gene calls are TRBV6-2 or TRBV6-3 and TRBJ2-2; no definite D call. The CDR3 covers 13 residues. CDR1 MNHEY and CDR2 SVGEGT come from the germline V gene. V was pared by 7 bases and J by 4 bases, with 10 bases between. This CDR3 is CASTTLFTGELFF. CDR3 DNA: TGTGCCAGCACCACCCTTTTCACCGGGGAGCTGTTTTTT.

The chain has TRBV7-9 and TRBJ2-2; the D gene is possibly TRBD1 (5 bases). The CDR3 contains 12 residues. Germline V gene sequence: CDR1 SEHNR, CDR2 FQNEAQ (reference sequence). The V end was cut by 5 bases, the J end by 9 bases, with 10 bases between. This CDR3 reads CASSQGTRELFF. As DNA, the CDR3 is TGTGCCAGCAGCCAGGGAACCCGGGAGCTGTTTTTT.

This clonotype was picked up a small number of times. This chain connects TRBV20-1 to TRBJ2-1; D perhaps matches TRBD2 (5 bases). V was cut by 7 bases and J by 0 bases, with 16 bases left in between. The CDR3 spans 15 residues. Germline-derived CDR1 and CDR2 are DFQATT and SNEGSKA (reference sequence). In DNA, the CDR3 is TGCAGTGTCTCAGAGGGCTCGTACTCCTACAATGAGCAGTTCTTC. This translates into CSVSEGSYSYNEQFF.

J is TRBJ2-1 and V is TRBV10-3; 9 nucleotides agree with TRBD1. The germline gives CDR1 ENHRY, CDR2 SYGVKD. The trim removed 2 bases at V and 7 bases at J, leaving 3 bases unmatched. The CDR3 runs to 14 residues. CDR3 region: CAISEPTGGNEQFF. CDR3 nucleotides: TGTGCCATCAGTGAGCCGACAGGGGGGAATGAGCAGTTCTTC.

This clonotype was detected only a few times. The J gene is TRBJ2-7, the V gene TRBV12-3 or TRBV12-4; 11 nucleotides match TRBD1. The CDR3 has 14 residues. The J segment lost 3 bases and the V segment lost 6 bases, leaving 4 bases of the junction unmatched. The CDR3 loop reads CASRGQGGFYEQYF. The CDR3, as DNA: TGTGCCAGCAGGGGACAGGGGGGTTTCTACGAGCAGTACTTC.

This clonotype was seen a handful of times. The rearrangement links TRBV4-1 to TRBJ2-7; D is possibly TRBD1 or TRBD2 (6 bases each). The CDR3 is 14 residues long. Germline V gene lookup returns CDR1 MGHRA and CDR2 YSYEKL. V lost 2 bases and J 2 bases, leaving 10 bases between the germline ends. CDR3 nucleotides: TGCGCCAGCAGCCAATTCGGGGGCCCCTACGAGCAGTACTTC. Encoded protein: CASSQFGGPYEQYF.

In this sample, this clonotype turned up a few times. V is TRBV2 and J is TRBJ2-7; maybe TRBD1 (5 bases). This CDR3 is 13 amino acids long. Trimming stripped 10 bases from V and 2 bases from J, with 15 bases between. The germline CDR1 and CDR2 sequences are SNHLY and FYNNEI. The CDR3 DNA follows: TGTGCCATCGCCGCGACAGCAGCCTACGAGCAGTACTTC. It specifies CAIAATAAYEQYF.

On this clonotype: The germline gene is not matched at one end of the junction; a read error may be the cause. The rearrangement joins TRBV7-7 to TRBJ2-7; perhaps TRBD2 as D (6 bases). Germline V gene data show CDR1 as SSHAT and CDR2 as FNYEAQ (reference sequence). The CDR3 covers 10 residues. The CDR3 DNA sequence: TGTGCTAGCAGCTTGGGCGGGGAGTGCTTC. It encodes CASSLGGECF.

This CDR3 reads CASSLGLTPQYF. Here the CDR3 DNA reads TGTGCCAGCAGCTTAGGTTTGACACCGCAGTACTTC. The rearrangement uses TRBV11-2 and TRBJ2-7; no clear D gene. The germline CDR1 and CDR2 sequences are SGHAT and FQNNGV. V was pared by 1 base and J by 9 bases, with 10 bases between. The CDR3 is 12 amino acids.

CDR3: CASSQQVTGVGNTEAFF. CDR3 nucleotide sequence: TGCGCCAGCAGCCAACAAGTGACGGGAGTGGGAAACACTGAAGCTTTCTTT. V usage is TRBV4-1 and J usage is TRBJ1-1; D gene unclear. V gave up 2 bases and J gave up 2 bases, with 18 bases separating them. This CDR3 is 17 amino acids long. Germline CDR1 reads MGHRA; CDR2 reads YSYEKL.

This clonotype was detected only a few times. The chain has TRBV6-1 and TRBJ2-7; TRBD2 is a possible D gene (6 bases). CDR3 size: 13 residues. Germline V gives CDR1 MNHNS, CDR2 SASEGT. V dropped 6 bases and J dropped 3 bases, with 12 bases sitting between them. The CDR3 spells CASRQEDYYEQYF. CDR3 DNA: TGTGCCAGCAGGCAGGAGGACTACTACGAGCAGTACTTC.

The V and J genes are TRBV20-1 and TRBJ2-7; D may be TRBD2 (6 bases). Germline lookup yields CDR1 DFQATT and CDR2 SNEGSKA (reference sequence). V was pared by 6 bases and J by 5 bases, with 20 bases between. This CDR3 has 14 residues. The CDR3 DNA follows: TGCAGTGCCACCGAGTCGGGAGTTTTCAACGAGCAGTACTTC. Its translation: CSATESGVFNEQYF.

A few counts support this clonotype. This rearrangement joins TRBV7-9 to TRBJ2-7, with TRBD1 matching over 8 bases. J was trimmed by 6 bases and V by 8 bases; bases with no gene match: 6. Germline V gene data show CDR1 as SEHNR and CDR2 as FQNEAQ (reference sequence). The CDR3 has 12 residues. CDR3 residues: CASATGAGEQYF. The CDR3 nucleotides read TGTGCCAGCGCGACAGGGGCGGGCGAGCAGTACTTC.

The chain carries TRBV18 and TRBJ2-4; D possibly matches TRBD1 or TRBD2 (5 bases each). Trimming removed 1 base at V and 3 bases at J, with 13 bases between. CDR3 length: 16 amino acids. CDR1 is KGHSH, CDR2 LQKENI, per germline. Here the CDR3 reads CASSPREGTDKNIQYF. CDR3 coding DNA: TGTGCCAGCTCACCACGAGAGGGGACGGACAAAAACATTCAGTACTTC.

The rearrangement links TRBV27 to TRBJ2-7, with TRBD1 matching 9 bases. The germline gives CDR1 MNHEY, CDR2 SMNVEV (reference sequence). This CDR3 spans 16 amino acids. Unmatched junction bases numbered 8, after V lost 0 bases and J lost 5 bases. The CDR3: CASSLSGTGWGNEQYF. The CDR3 region has the DNA TGTGCCAGCAGTTTATCCGGGACAGGGTGGGGGAACGAGCAGTACTTC.

The chain joins TRBV12-3 or TRBV12-4 to TRBJ2-7; TRBD2 matches at 9 bases. The junction had 9 bases not matched to a gene; V was cut back by 7 bases and J by 2 bases. The CDR3 has 15 amino acids. The CDR3 loop reads CASTDGSGGPYEQYF. In nucleotides, the CDR3 is TGTGCCAGCACGGACGGTAGCGGGGGCCCCTACGAGCAGTACTTC.

The chain uses TRBV12-3 or TRBV12-4 and TRBJ1-1; the D is unclear. The CDR3 contains 15 residues. V was clipped by 4 bases and J by 0 bases, with 12 bases between them. CDR3 nucleotides: TGTGCCAGCAGTTCGTCCAGTAACATGAACACTGAAGCTTTCTTT. Amino acid sequence: CASSSSSNMNTEAFF.

Only a few counts were recorded for this clonotype. This sequence joins TRBV5-5 and TRBJ1-5, with TRBD1 matching 7 bases. CDR1 and CDR2 (germline): SGHKS, YYEKEE (reference sequence). This CDR3 comprises 15 residues. Trimming at V came to 4 bases and at J to 4 bases, leaving 8 bases not matched to a gene. The CDR3 DNA sequence: TGTGCCAGCAGCACAGGGGACAGCTTAAATCAGCCCCAGCATTTT. Protein sequence: CASSTGDSLNQPQHF.